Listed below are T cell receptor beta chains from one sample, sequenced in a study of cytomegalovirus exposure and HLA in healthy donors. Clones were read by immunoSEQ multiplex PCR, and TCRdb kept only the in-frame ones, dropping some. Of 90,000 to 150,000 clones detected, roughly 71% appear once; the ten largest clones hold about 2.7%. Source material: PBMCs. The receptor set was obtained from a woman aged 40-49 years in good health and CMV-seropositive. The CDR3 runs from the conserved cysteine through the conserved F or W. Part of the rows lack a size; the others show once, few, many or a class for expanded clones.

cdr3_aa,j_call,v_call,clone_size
CAWSGQSNQPQHF,TRBJ1-5,TRBV30,NA
CASSLRGARDTQYF,TRBJ2-3,TRBV13,NA
CASSRVLASGNTDTQYF,TRBJ2-3,TRBV4-3,NA
CASRRNGGAANEKLFF,TRBJ1-4,TRBV5-6,few
CASSGAYEQYF,TRBJ2-7,TRBV7-8,NA
CASSVGGPLEQFF,TRBJ2-1,TRBV7-6,NA
CASSLVSGGGYNEQFF,TRBJ2-1,TRBV7-2,NA
CAWSVYTGRLSEQYF,TRBJ2-7,TRBV30,NA
CASSYSNTGELFF,TRBJ2-2,TRBV6-1,NA
CASSQTAGQDTEAFF,TRBJ1-1,TRBV4-3,few
CASMSGTAGNTEAFF,TRBJ1-1,TRBV19,NA
CASSRDYLQETQYF,TRBJ2-5,TRBV2,few
CASSESRTGGHQPQHF,TRBJ1-5,TRBV10-1,NA
CASSVAAQSYGYTF,TRBJ1-2,TRBV9,NA
CASSLGDRVYQETQYF,TRBJ2-5,TRBV5-8,few
CASSFGWTSYEQYF,TRBJ2-7,TRBV28,NA
CLVRGSETQYF,TRBJ2-5,TRBV29-1,NA
CASSLLTGVSYGYTF,TRBJ1-2,TRBV4-3,NA
CALNRGSSYNEQFF,TRBJ2-1,TRBV30,NA
CASSSGTRPDTQYF,TRBJ2-3,TRBV27,NA
CASSPLVDSDTQYF,TRBJ2-3,TRBV4-2,NA
CSVELEKLFF,TRBJ1-4,TRBV29-1,NA
CASSQEEGAGEKLFF,TRBJ1-4,TRBV4-1,NA
CATSGGETQYF,TRBJ2-5,TRBV30,NA
CASSQEAAVSYEQYF,TRBJ2-7,TRBV4-2,NA
CASSSPGLQETQYF,TRBJ2-5,TRBV5-1,NA
CASSPGQSRTEAFF,TRBJ1-1,TRBV28,NA
CASSLSAPGRDYTF,TRBJ1-2,TRBV27,NA
CASSPTSGSSYEQYF,TRBJ2-7,TRBV11-2,NA
CASSWPGQGIGEQFF,TRBJ2-1,TRBV5-6,NA
CASSNSGNEQFF,TRBJ2-1,TRBV7-9,NA
CATKSWGQGNTEAFF,TRBJ1-1,TRBV19,few
CASSIGGWDQPQHF,TRBJ1-5,TRBV19,NA
CASSLGGGNTEAFF,TRBJ1-1,TRBV7-6,NA
CASSYSLVQAREKLFF,TRBJ1-4,TRBV6-6,NA
CASSYCDRPYEKLFF,TRBJ1-4,TRBV6-9,NA
CASSERDRGPNYGYTF,TRBJ1-2,TRBV2,NA
CASSPRSIRGPEQYF,TRBJ2-7,TRBV18,NA
CAAIGSPSDQETQYF,TRBJ2-5,TRBV28,NA
CASSLGGGRNWEKLFF,TRBJ1-4,TRBV7-9,NA
CASSLSVSSYNEQFF,TRBJ2-1,TRBV27,NA
CASRGQHQETQYF,TRBJ2-5,TRBV11-1,NA
CASSAPLRDYHMDEQFF,TRBJ2-1,TRBV9,NA
CASSLTSGSTDTQYF,TRBJ2-3,TRBV14,NA
CASSRSGMADTQYF,TRBJ2-3,TRBV7-9,NA